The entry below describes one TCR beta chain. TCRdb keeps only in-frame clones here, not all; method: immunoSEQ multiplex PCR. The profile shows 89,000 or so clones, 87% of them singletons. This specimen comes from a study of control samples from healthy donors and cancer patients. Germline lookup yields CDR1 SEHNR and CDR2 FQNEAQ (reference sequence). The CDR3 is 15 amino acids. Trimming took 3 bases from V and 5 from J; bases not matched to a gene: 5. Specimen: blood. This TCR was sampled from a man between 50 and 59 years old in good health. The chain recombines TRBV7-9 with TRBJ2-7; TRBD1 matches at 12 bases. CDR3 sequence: CASSFWDRGRNEQYF. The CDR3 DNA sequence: TGTGCCAGCAGCTTTTGGGACAGGGGGCGGAACGAGCAGTACTTC.